These 27 T cell receptor beta chains were all obtained from the same sample, sequenced in a study of regulatory T cells in long-lasting Graves disease. Time point reported: newly diagnosed GD, antithyroid drugs for less than 3 months. PBMC RNA served as the TCR library source. The authors built TCR beta libraries using iRepertoire HTBI primers and Arm-PCR of CDR3 regions. TCRdb recomputed calls from the multiplex PCR reads with MiXCR, one row per CDR3 protein. Of roughly 500,000 distinct CDR3 sequences listed, approximately 12% are singletons. This sample was shared with a second study, whose subject was T cells in Graves' hyperthyroidism and ophthalmopathy.

Material: peripheral blood mononuclear cells (PBMCs), obtained at new diagnosis, from a patient treated with antithyroid drugs. Source of these receptors: a man between 25 and 39 years old with Graves disease.

This clonotype has a count of ten or more. The V and J genes are TRBV12-3 or TRBV12-4 and TRBJ1-1; 7 positions agree with TRBD1. Losses at the gene ends were 6 bases for V and 0 bases for J; bases not matched to a gene: 10. The CDR3 contains 16 residues. The CDR3 bases are TGTGCCAGCAGCTCCGGGACAGCCTACCTGAACACTGAAGCTTTCTTT. Its protein is CASSSGTAYLNTEAFF.

This clonotype was counted between two and nine times. V is TRBV11-2 and J is TRBJ2-4; D is perhaps TRBD2 (6 bases). The CDR3 contains 18 residues. V shed 2 bases and J shed 0 bases, with 17 bases lying between them. CDR1 is SGHAT, CDR2 FQNNGV, per germline. The CDR3: CASSLNGRAGLAKNIQYF. Here the CDR3 DNA reads TGTGCCAGCAGCTTAAACGGGCGGGCGGGACTAGCCAAAAACATTCAGTACTTC. Full variable domain (missing parts from reference TRBV11-2 and TRBJ2-4): EAGVAQSPRYKIIEKRQSVAFWCNPISGHATLYWYQQILGQGPKLLIQFQNNGVVDDSQLPKDRFSAERLKGVDSTLKIQPAKLEDSAVYLCASSLNGRAGLAKNIQYFGAGTRLSVL.

This clonotype appeared a few times. CDR3 sequence reads: CASSLARILDGNGALDEQYF. CDR3 bases: TGTGCCAGCAGCTTGGCTCGGATCCTGGACGGAAACGGAGCCTTGGACGAGCAGTACTTC. V and J are TRBV7-9 and TRBJ2-7, with D hard to call. CDR1 and CDR2 from the germline V gene are SEHNR and FQNEAQ (reference sequence). The V gene lost 3 bases and the J gene lost 5 bases, with 32 bases spanning the gap. There are 20 residues in the CDR3.

This clonotype was found a few times. The chain links TRBV10-3 to TRBJ1-3, with 10 bases that match TRBD1. Trimming took 5 bases from V and 0 from J; bases not matched to a gene: 1. The CDR3 is 15 amino acids. The germline V gene has CDR1 ENHRY and CDR2 SYGVKD. DNA of the CDR3: TGTGCCATCAGTCGGACAGGGGGCTCTGGAAACACCATATATTTT. Translated, it gives CAISRTGGSGNTIYF.

The chain combines TRBV29-1 with TRBJ1-2; 10 bases align to TRBD1. In germline, CDR1 is SQVTM, CDR2 ANQGSEA. This CDR3 has 11 amino acids. V gave up 7 bases and J gave up 9 bases; unmatched junction bases: 5. CDR3 coding DNA: TGCAGCGGTGGACAGGGGGAGAGCTACACCTTC. Amino acid sequence: CSGGQGESYTF.

This chain uses TRBV30 with TRBJ1-1, with D hard to call. Deletions cut 1 base from V and 4 bases from J, with 16 bases between. Germline CDR1 reads GTSNPN; CDR2 reads SVGIG (reference sequence). This CDR3 is 15 amino acids long. CDR3 residues: CAWSGDGGWGTEAFF. The CDR3 nucleotides are TGTGCCTGGAGTGGGGATGGAGGGTGGGGCACTGAAGCTTTCTTT.

At least ten counts were recorded for this clonotype. CDR3 DNA sequence: TGTGCCAGCAGTCCGGCCTCCGGGGATAGGTCGGTTTTCTTT. Translated: CASSPASGDRSVFF. The chain uses TRBV6-2 or TRBV6-3 and TRBJ1-1; D unclear. V was shortened by 5 bases and J by 13 bases, with 23 bases between the two germline ends. The CDR3 spans 14 residues. Germline V lookup: CDR1 MNHEY, CDR2 SVGEGT.

The table lists this clonotype with many counts. V gene TRBV24-1 combines with J gene TRBJ2-5; TRBD2 agrees at 9 bases. Germline CDR1 reads KGHDR; CDR2 reads SFDVKD. J was trimmed by 2 bases and V by 12 bases; bases with no gene match: 12. The CDR3 covers 15 residues. The CDR3 sequence: CAASVAGAGQETQYF. CDR3 nucleotides: TGTGCCGCCTCCGTAGCGGGAGCTGGGCAAGAGACCCAGTACTTC.

This clonotype has a count of ten or more. V gene TRBV2 combines with J gene TRBJ2-5; a weak D match, TRBD2 (6 bases). This CDR3 comprises 13 residues. Germline V gene data show CDR1 as SNHLY and CDR2 as FYNNEI. V shed 3 bases and J shed 7 bases, with 12 bases lying between them. DNA of the CDR3: TGTGCCAGCAGTGATGGAGGGTCAGGGACCCAGTACTTC. This encodes CASSDGGSGTQYF.

This clonotype was picked up one time. With a much larger clone just one base away, this may be a read error. V is TRBV6-5 and J is TRBJ2-4; 10 bases map to TRBD2. Germline CDR1 MNHEY, CDR2 SVGAGI. This CDR3 has 16 residues. V was clipped by 1 base and J by 13 bases; unmatched bases: 13. CDR3 sequence: CASSYFSGRSYNEQYF. DNA of the CDR3: TGTGCCAGCAGTTACTTTAGCGGGAGGTCCTACAATGAGCAGTACTTC.

V and J are TRBV30 and TRBJ2-5; D might be TRBD1 (5 bases). The V end was cut by 2 bases, the J end by 1 base, with 11 bases between. The CDR3 totals 14 residues. CDR1 and CDR2 from the germline V gene are GTSNPN and SVGIG (reference sequence). The CDR3 reads CAWSPTTVQETQYF. DNA for the CDR3: TGTGCCTGGAGTCCCACGACAGTCCAAGAGACCCAGTACTTC.

Points on this clonotype: At one end the junction does not follow the germline gene, possibly because of a read error. The CDR3 nucleotides read TGCGCCAGCAGCGGGGGACAGGGAGGCATCTATGACTACACCTTC. This codes for CASSGGQGGIYDYTF. The chain combines TRBV5-1 with TRBJ1-2; 9 bases map to TRBD1. Germline V gene lookup returns CDR1 SGHRS and CDR2 YFSETQ. CDR3 length: 15 residues.

This clonotype was detected many times. The gene calls are TRBV10-3 and TRBJ2-1; possible D gene TRBD2, 7 bases. The germline V gene has CDR1 ENHRY and CDR2 SYGVKD. The CDR3 totals 17 residues. The V end lost 6 bases, the J end lost 1 base, and 19 bases lay between the germline ends. Written as DNA, the CDR3 is TGTGCCATCAGCGGGGGGCGGGAGAGCGGATCCTACAATGAGCAGTTCTTC. Residues: CAISGGRESGSYNEQFF.

In its sample, this clonotype was seen many times. The chain joins TRBV29-1 to TRBJ2-5; D call uncertain. The CDR3 has 10 amino acids. The ends were cut back, 4 bases at V and 5 bases at J, with 5 bases in the middle. Germline assignment: CDR1 SQVTM and CDR2 ANQGSEA. The CDR3 DNA is TGCAGCGTTGTTCGGGAGACCCAGTACTTC. It translates to CSVVRETQYF.

This clonotype was counted many times. The J gene is TRBJ2-7, the V gene TRBV28; TRBD2 agrees at 11 bases. The germline CDR1 and CDR2 sequences are MDHEN and SYDVKM. CDR3 length: 16 amino acids. With V trimmed by 6 bases and J by 0 bases, 7 bases remained unmatched. The CDR3 DNA reads TGTGCCAGCAGGAACGAAGGGACTAGCGGCTCCTACGAGCAGTACTTC. It encodes CASRNEGTSGSYEQYF.

This sequence joins TRBV27 and TRBJ2-5, with 8 positions matching TRBD1. Germline V CDR1 and CDR2: MNHEY, SMNVEV (reference sequence). CDR3 length: 16 residues. Unmatched junction bases numbered 11, after V lost 5 bases and J lost 3 bases. DNA for the CDR3: TGTGCCAGCAGTCCTCCGGACAGGGTAGGAGAAGAGACCCAGTACTTC. It encodes CASSPPDRVGEETQYF.

This chain links TRBV6-2 or TRBV6-3 with TRBJ2-7; no clear D. Germline V gene lookup returns CDR1 MNHEY and CDR2 SVGEGT. This CDR3 comprises 15 residues. The V end lost 2 bases, the J end lost 5 bases, and 16 bases lay between the germline ends. CDR3 sequence reads: CASSYSTRPGNEQYF. The CDR3 DNA reads as TGTGCCAGCAGTTACAGCACCCGACCCGGAAACGAGCAGTACTTC.

The table lists this clonotype with a few counts. CDR3 residues: CASSYSETGEETQYF. CDR3 coding DNA: TGTGCCAGCAGCTATTCCGAGACAGGTGAAGAGACCCAGTACTTC. This chain links TRBV13 with TRBJ2-5, with D maybe TRBD1 (6 bases). V was shortened by 4 bases and J by 3 bases, with 15 bases between the two germline ends. The CDR3 extends over 15 amino acids. The germline V gene has CDR1 PRHDT and CDR2 FYEKMQ (reference sequence).

Many counts were recorded for this clonotype. This chain joins TRBV30 and TRBJ2-6; D is unclear. Per germline, CDR1 GTSNPN and CDR2 SVGIG (reference sequence). V lost 4 bases, J lost 3 bases, and 4 bases lay in between. CDR3 length: 12 residues. The CDR3 nucleotides are TGTGCCTGGACAGGTGGGGCCAACGTCCTGACTTTC. Its protein is CAWTGGANVLTF.

This clonotype was counted many times. J is TRBJ1-6 and V is TRBV3-1; D is unclear. Germline assignment: CDR1 LGHDT and CDR2 YNNKEL (reference sequence). Trimming left V 8 bases short and J 5 bases short, with 7 bases between. This CDR3 region has 12 residues. The CDR3 here is CASALNNSPLHF. The CDR3 nucleotides read TGTGCCAGCGCTTTGAATAATTCACCCCTCCACTTT.

This clonotype was found many times. This rearrangement joins TRBV2 to TRBJ2-5, with 9 bases identical to TRBD2. The CDR3 is 12 amino acids. The trim removed 8 bases at V and 4 bases at J, leaving 2 bases unmatched. Per germline, CDR1 SNHLY and CDR2 FYNNEI. DNA for the CDR3: TGTGCCAGCGAACTAGCGGGAGAGACCCAGTACTTC. Amino acid sequence: CASELAGETQYF.

This clonotype has a count of ten or more. The chain recombines TRBV12-3 or TRBV12-4 with TRBJ2-7; D is unresolved. Deletions cut 4 bases from V and 5 bases from J, with 9 bases between. CDR3 length: 12 residues. The CDR3 bases are TGTGCCAGCAGTTCTTTAGGAGACGAGCAGTACTTC. Protein product: CASSSLGDEQYF.

The sample holds many counts of this clonotype. This CDR3 reads CATSDTDREKTQYF. The CDR3 DNA follows: TGTGCCACCAGTGATACGGACAGGGAAAAGACCCAGTACTTC. The chain combines TRBV24-1 with TRBJ2-5; 8 bases align to TRBD1. CDR3 size: 14 residues. Germline values: CDR1 KGHDR, CDR2 SFDVKD. J was trimmed by 6 bases and V by 3 bases; bases with no gene match: 5.

Many counts were recorded for this clonotype. The chain recombines TRBV28 with TRBJ2-3; 10 bases line up with TRBD2. Germline trimming cut 9 bases from V and 6 bases from J; bases unmatched to any gene: 6. The CDR3 has 13 amino acids. CDR1 is MDHEN, CDR2 SYDVKM, per germline. DNA of the CDR3: TGTGCCAGTGTAGCGGGAGGTGCCGATACGCAGTATTTT. Residues: CASVAGGADTQYF.

In its sample, this clonotype was seen a few times. A much more abundant neighbour one base away suggests this may be a read error. The rearrangement links TRBV12-3 or TRBV12-4 to TRBJ1-5; D is perhaps TRBD1 (6 bases). The CDR3 is made up of 16 amino acids. V lost 5 bases and J lost 7, with 21 bases in between. The CDR3: CASSKHRDSGAQPQHF. CDR3 DNA sequence: TGTGCCAGCAGTAAACACAGGGATTCGGGCGCCCAGCCCCAGCATTTT.

This clonotype was picked up many times. The V gene is TRBV19, the J gene TRBJ1-3, with D maybe TRBD1 (5 bases). This CDR3 region has 15 residues. The germline CDR1 and CDR2 sequences are LNHDA and SQIVND (reference sequence). Trimming shortened V by 5 bases and J by 3 bases, and 14 bases separated the two germline ends. Here the CDR3 reads CASSSGAYDGNTIYF. As DNA, the CDR3 is TGTGCCAGTAGTTCCGGGGCCTATGATGGAAACACCATATATTTT. The whole variable domain, remainder taken from reference TRBV19 and TRBJ1-3, is DGGITQSPKYLFRKEGQNVTLSCEQNLNHDAMYWYRQDPGQGLRLIYYSQIVNDFQKGDIAEGYSVSREKKESFPLTVTSAQKNPTAFYLCASSSGAYDGNTIYFGEGSWLTVV.

Comments on this clonotype: A far more abundant clone sits one base away, making this likely a read error. The rearrangement links TRBV2 to TRBJ2-5; no clear D gene. The CDR3 is 16 residues long. Germline values: CDR1 SNHLY, CDR2 FYNNEI. The V and J ends lost 5 bases and 2 bases respectively, with 18 bases between them. The CDR3 region has the DNA TGTGCCAGCAGTTTGTCTGGCCTGGTTCGGCAAGAGACCCAGTACTTC. It yields the protein CASSLSGLVRQETQYF.